This entry describes one TCR beta chain. What it binds is not known. The data were produced by immunoSEQ multiplex PCR, yet TCRdb's version contains in-frame clones alone and is incomplete. Of 55,000 to 80,000 clones listed, approximately 92% are singletons. These data are taken from a study of OX40 agonist ivuxolimab in advanced cancers. Study at large: Averaging roughly 60 years in age, with a range of about 23 to 79, the cohort was 82.7% male.

Study-level results: Some nonresponders also had low normalized T-cell clonal expansion.

The sequencing used CD4+ or CD8+ T cells sorted from blood, collected in a trial of the OX40 agonist ivuxolimab. The receptor comes from an adult with an advanced solid tumor such as melanoma, head and neck, liver or kidney cancer.

In DNA, the CDR3 is TGTGCCAGCAGCCCCGGGACTAGCCTCTACGAGCAGTACTTC. This encodes CASSPGTSLYEQYF. The J gene is TRBJ2-7, the V gene TRBV28, with 9 bases lining up with TRBD2. CDR3 size: 14 residues. V was clipped by 6 bases and J by 3 bases; unmatched bases: 6. Germline lookup yields CDR1 MDHEN and CDR2 SYDVKM. The complete variable domain, with remaining parts taken from reference TRBV28 and TRBJ2-7, reads DVKVTQSSRYLVKRTGEKVFLECVQDMDHENMFWYRQDPGLGLRLIYFSYDVKMKEKGDIPEGYSVSREKKERFSLILESASTNQTSMYLCASSPGTSLYEQYFGPGTRLTVT.